The source of this T cell receptor (beta chain) is a study of shared clonotypes between healthy human individuals. Study-wide results and limits: Although depth was large, rarefaction showed that sequencing of the sorted subsets was incomplete. It was observed that 4% to 6% of naive CD4 clonotypes were shared across several donors.

Comments on this clone: Its antigen is not identified. This sample includes further DNA sequences coding for the same CDR3.

Each cell subset's genomic DNA was divided evenly among several immunoSEQ plates. TCRdb's table, derived via immunoSEQ multiplex PCR, lists solely in-frame clones and lacks some. Of around 2.1 million clones listed, more than 85% are singletons. Naive CD8 cells, CD45RO-negative and positively selected for CCR7, excluded terminally differentiated effector memory CD45RA+ cells. The study drew all its donors from Caucasian adults living in Nashville, Tennessee. The CDR3 runs to 15 residues. V was clipped by 4 bases and J by 2 bases; unmatched bases: 5. CDR1 and CDR2 from the germline V gene are SGDLS and YYNGEE.

Sequencing was performed on naive CD8+ T cells from PBMCs. The chain is built from TRBV9 and TRBJ2-2; TRBD1 aligns across 7 bases. The TCR comes from a man younger than 30 in good health. Some clones in this sample may be carry-over from other donors' samples. The DNA of the CDR3 is TGTGCCAGCAGCACGAGACAGGGTAACACCGGGGAGCTGTTTTTT. Translating it yields CASSTRQGNTGELFF.